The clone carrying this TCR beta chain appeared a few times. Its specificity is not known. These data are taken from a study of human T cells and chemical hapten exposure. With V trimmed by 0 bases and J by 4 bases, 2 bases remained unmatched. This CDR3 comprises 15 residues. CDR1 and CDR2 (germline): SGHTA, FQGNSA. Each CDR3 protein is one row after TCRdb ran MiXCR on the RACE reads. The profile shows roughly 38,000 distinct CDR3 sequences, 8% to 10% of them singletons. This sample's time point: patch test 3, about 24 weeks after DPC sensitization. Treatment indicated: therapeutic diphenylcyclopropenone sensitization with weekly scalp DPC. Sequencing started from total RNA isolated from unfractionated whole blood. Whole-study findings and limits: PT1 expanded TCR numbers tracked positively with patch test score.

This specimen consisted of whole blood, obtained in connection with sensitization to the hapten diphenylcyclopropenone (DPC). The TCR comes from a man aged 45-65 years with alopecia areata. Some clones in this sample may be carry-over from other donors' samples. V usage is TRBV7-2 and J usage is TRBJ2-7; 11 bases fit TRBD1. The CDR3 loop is CASSLAGQGVYEQYF. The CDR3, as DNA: TGTGCCAGCAGCTTAGCGGGACAGGGGGTTTACGAGCAGTACTTC.